These 14 T cell receptor beta chains were all obtained from the same sample, sequenced in a study of T-cell memory formation after mild COVID-19. TCRdb itself ran the 5' RACE reads through MiXCR, one entry per CDR3 protein. The sample carries 290,000 or so distinct CDR3 sequences, around 19% recorded once. Material: PBMCs or a T cell subset sorted from them (not recorded which). Receptors were obtained from a young man who had mild COVID-19 (a few samples of this study predate the infection). Cell type and time point are not known.

V gene TRBV5-1 combines with J gene TRBJ2-7; unclear D gene. V dropped 0 bases and J dropped 3 bases, with 10 bases sitting between them. Germline CDR1 and CDR2: SGHRS and YFSETQ. The CDR3 runs 14 residues. The CDR3 reads CASSLEAQIYEQYF. The CDR3 DNA is TGCGCCAGCAGCTTGGAAGCGCAAATCTACGAGCAGTACTTC.

In its sample, this clonotype was seen a few times. CDR3: CSARGAPRGTDTQYF. CDR3 sequence (DNA): TGCAGTGCCCGGGGGGCACCACGAGGAACAGATACGCAGTATTTT. This chain joins TRBV20-1 and TRBJ2-3, with a tentative D call TRBD2 (7 bases). From germline, CDR1 is DFQATT and CDR2 SNEGSKA (reference sequence). This CDR3 is built from 15 residues. V was trimmed by 6 bases and J by 3 bases, leaving 19 bases between them.

V and J are TRBV4-3 and TRBJ1-2, with D perhaps TRBD1 (5 bases). The V and J ends lost 1 base and 7 bases respectively, with 16 bases between them. CDR1 is LGHNA and CDR2 is YSLEER in the germline V gene. The CDR3 has 15 residues. CDR3 amino acids: CASSQVQAAPSGYTF. For the CDR3, the DNA is TGCGCCAGCAGCCAAGTACAGGCGGCCCCAAGTGGCTACACCTTC.

This clonotype was detected only a few times. This chain links TRBV7-8 with TRBJ2-7; the match to TRBD2 covers 7 bases. This CDR3 is built from 16 residues. Trimming took 5 bases from V and 2 from J; bases not matched to a gene: 12. Germline-derived CDR1 and CDR2 are SGHVS and FQNEAQ. Here the CDR3 reads CASSPPAGEVTYEQYF. The CDR3, as DNA: TGTGCCAGCAGCCCTCCCGCGGGGGAAGTCACCTACGAGCAGTACTTC.

This clonotype appeared a few times. The J gene is TRBJ1-1, the V gene TRBV7-6; D not certain. This CDR3 comprises 15 residues. Trimming shortened V by 1 base and J by 1 base, and 10 bases separated the two germline ends. Germline values: CDR1 SGHVS, CDR2 FNYEAQ. The chain's CDR3 is CASSLGSGGNTEAFF. CDR3 DNA sequence: TGTGCCAGCAGCTTAGGTTCGGGTGGGAACACTGAAGCTTTCTTT.

This clonotype was detected only a few times. The chain combines TRBV7-2 with TRBJ2-7; maybe TRBD1 (5 bases). Trimming took 4 bases from V and 4 from J, leaving 14 bases between them. Germline V CDR1 and CDR2: SGHTA, FQGNSA. This CDR3 spans 14 amino acids. This CDR3 reads CASSYRRVGYEQYF. The CDR3 DNA reads as TGTGCCAGCAGCTACCGCAGGGTAGGGTACGAGCAGTACTTC.

V gene TRBV5-4 combines with J gene TRBJ2-1; 11 nucleotides agree with TRBD2. This CDR3 comprises 14 residues. J lost 12 bases, V lost 4 bases, and 9 bases had no gene match. The germline V gene has CDR1 SGHNT and CDR2 YYREEE (reference sequence). DNA for the CDR3: TGTGCCAGCAGCAGACTAGCGGGGTCGATCGCGCAGTTCTTC. Its protein product is CASSRLAGSIAQFF.

This sequence joins TRBV5-5 and TRBJ2-2, with D possibly TRBD1 on 5 matching bases. CDR1 and CDR2 from the germline V gene are SGHKS and YYEKEE (reference sequence). There are 16 residues in the CDR3. V was shortened by 6 bases and J by 0 bases, with 15 bases between the two germline ends. CDR3 in amino acids: CASNRLSTANTGELFF. CDR3 nucleotide sequence: TGTGCCAGCAACCGGCTCTCGACAGCGAACACCGGGGAGCTGTTTTTT. The complete variable domain, with remaining parts taken from reference TRBV5-5 and TRBJ2-2, reads DAGVTQSPTHLIKTRGQQVTLRCSPISGHKSVSWYQQVLGQGPQFIFQYYEKEERGRGNFPDRFSARQFPNYSSELNVNALLLGDSALYLCASNRLSTANTGELFFGEGSRLTVL.

Only a few counts were recorded for this clonotype. The V and J genes are TRBV7-2 and TRBJ1-2; D remains ambiguous. Germline CDR1 SGHTA, CDR2 FQGNSA. The CDR3 spans 11 residues. V was clipped by 2 bases and J by 7 bases, with 5 bases between them. The CDR3 sequence is CASSLPGGYTF. The CDR3 region has the DNA TGTGCCAGCAGCTTACCCGGTGGCTACACCTTC.

The V and J genes are TRBV12-3 or TRBV12-4 and TRBJ1-2; 7 bases align to TRBD1. Trimming took 3 bases from V and 5 from J; bases not matched to a gene: 12. The CDR3 contains 16 residues. The CDR3 loop is CASSLTGRGPRYGYTF. The CDR3 DNA follows: TGTGCCAGCAGTTTGACAGGGAGGGGGCCTAGATATGGCTACACCTTC.

This clonotype was seen at least ten times. The rearrangement joins TRBV12-3 or TRBV12-4 to TRBJ1-2; the D is unclear. V was shortened by 7 bases and J by 1 base, with 16 bases between the two germline ends. This CDR3 spans 15 amino acids. The CDR3 loop is CASTLQTGVNYGYTF. The CDR3 nucleotides read TGTGCCAGCACCCTCCAGACCGGGGTTAACTATGGCTACACCTTC.

The rearrangement links TRBV6-2 or TRBV6-3 to TRBJ1-2; 7 nucleotides agree with TRBD1. The germline gives CDR1 MNHEY, CDR2 SVGEGT. V gave up 4 bases and J gave up 4 bases; unmatched junction bases: 6. CDR3 size: 14 residues. The DNA of the CDR3 is TGTGCCAGCAGTTCGGGACAGCTAGTCTATGGCTACACCTTC. Translated: CASSSGQLVYGYTF.

This clonotype was counted between two and nine times. V usage is TRBV12-3 or TRBV12-4 and J usage is TRBJ1-1; 9 positions match TRBD1. The ends lost 3 bases at V and 1 base at J; junction bases unmatched: 12. This CDR3 region has 18 residues. In DNA, the CDR3 is TGTGCCAGCAGTTTCCCGCGAATGACAGGGGGAAAGAACACTGAAGCTTTCTTT. Its translation is CASSFPRMTGGKNTEAFF.

This clonotype turned up a few times. J is TRBJ1-1 and V is TRBV4-1; D gene ambiguous. Germline V lookup: CDR1 MGHRA, CDR2 YSYEKL. This CDR3 has 18 residues. V was shortened by 1 base and J by 5 bases, with 23 bases between the two germline ends. CDR3 residues: CASSQGPHQPNLGTEAFF. In DNA form, the CDR3 reads TGCGCCAGCAGCCAAGGACCGCATCAACCAAATTTGGGGACTGAAGCTTTCTTT.